This passage covers 10 T cell receptor beta chains from one sample sequenced in a study of cytotoxic CD8 clonotypes in ibrutinib-treated CLL (dated by TCRdb to the early 2020s). The time point label, as the study defines it: 24 months on ibrutinib. Library construction relied on the immunoSEQ multiplex PCR assay. As stored in TCRdb, this immuneACCESS dataset retains in-frame rearrangements with V and J assigned. A fraction of the clones does not appear; measured against another copy, unresolved V genes explain less than half of the discrepancy, and the remainder lacks a known reason. Here the sample has about 45,000 clones; 60% to 80% occur a single time. The ten largest clonotypes hold roughly 21% of the sample. The source material was PBMCs, sampled after 24 months of ibrutinib treatment. All receptors come from a human donor with chronic lymphocytic leukemia.

A few counts support this clone. This chain links TRBV11-3 with TRBJ2-7, with D perhaps assigned TRBD1 or TRBD2 (5 bases each). Germline V CDR1 and CDR2: SGHNT, YENEEA. This CDR3 region has 14 residues. V was clipped by 3 bases and J by 5 bases, with 14 bases between them. CDR3 residues: CASSLDGTAHEQYF. DNA of the CDR3: TGTGCCAGCAGCTTGGACGGGACGGCCCACGAGCAGTACTTC.

This rearrangement joins TRBV5-1 to TRBJ1-3; D is perhaps TRBD1 (6 bases). Looked up from germline, CDR1 is SGHRS and CDR2 is YFSETQ. V shed 3 bases and J shed 4 bases, with 11 bases lying between them. This CDR3 region has 14 residues. The CDR3 DNA sequence: TGCGCCAGCAGCTCAGGACAGACAGGAAACACCATATATTTT. Its protein is CASSSGQTGNTIYF.

This chain connects TRBV28 to TRBJ1-4; D unclear. CDR1 MDHEN and CDR2 SYDVKM come from the germline V gene. This CDR3 spans 12 amino acids. V was clipped by 7 bases and J by 8 bases, with 11 bases between them. The CDR3 DNA sequence: TGTGCCAGCATAGGGTTGGGCGAAAAACTGTTTTTT. Translation: CASIGLGEKLFF.

CDR3 sequence reads: CASSSQAVNTEAFF. The CDR3 nucleotides are TGTGCCAGCAGCTCCCAGGCCGTGAACACTGAAGCTTTCTTT. This chain connects TRBV7-2 to TRBJ1-1; D ambiguous. From germline, CDR1 is SGHTA and CDR2 FQGNSA. This CDR3 has 14 amino acids. V lost 4 bases and J lost 0, with 9 bases in between.

This chain uses TRBV7-6 with TRBJ2-7; perhaps TRBD1 as D (7 bases). The CDR3 has 15 amino acids. CDR1 and CDR2 (germline): SGHVS, FNYEAQ. Trimming shortened V by 5 bases and J by 3 bases, and 17 bases separated the two germline ends. CDR3 residues: CASSAQGGQNYEQYF. The CDR3 DNA follows: TGTGCCAGCAGCGCGCAGGGGGGACAGAACTACGAGCAGTACTTC.

This clone was detected only a few times. This chain uses TRBV7-8 with TRBJ2-5, with unresolved D. Trimming took 4 bases from V and 4 from J, leaving 22 bases between them. CDR1 is SGHVS, CDR2 FQNEAQ, per germline. This CDR3 has 17 residues. The CDR3: CASSSYIILEVGETQYF. CDR3 DNA sequence: TGTGCCAGCAGCTCCTACATTATCCTAGAAGTCGGAGAGACCCAGTACTTC.

The chain carries TRBV27 and TRBJ2-7; no firm D call. The CDR3 extends over 13 amino acids. The germline V gene encodes CDR1 MNHEY and CDR2 SMNVEV (reference sequence). V lost 5 bases and J 2 bases, leaving 10 bases between the germline ends. CDR3 region: CASSRAGAYEQYF. The CDR3 coding sequence is TGTGCCAGCAGTAGGGCAGGAGCCTACGAGCAGTACTTC.

V gene TRBV5-8 combines with J gene TRBJ1-6; TRBD1 is a possible D gene (5 bases). The germline V and J ends were trimmed by 2 bases and 9 bases, with 12 bases remaining between them. The CDR3 has 14 amino acids. The germline gives CDR1 SGHTS, CDR2 YDEGEE. CDR3 amino acids: CASSFAGFSSPLHF. The CDR3 DNA sequence: TGTGCCAGCAGCTTTGCAGGGTTTAGTTCACCCCTCCACTTT.

The J gene is TRBJ2-5, the V gene TRBV19; TRBD1 matches at 7 bases. Germline assignment: CDR1 LNHDA and CDR2 SQIVND (reference sequence). The J segment lost 2 bases and the V segment lost 5 bases, leaving 5 bases of the junction unmatched. This CDR3 is built from 14 residues. The CDR3 loop reads CASSVGQSQETQYF. Here the CDR3 DNA reads TGTGCCAGTAGTGTGGGACAGTCTCAAGAGACCCAGTACTTC.

This clone was seen only once. This chain joins TRBV27 and TRBJ2-4; possibly TRBD2 for D (6 bases). This CDR3 has 13 residues. Trimming shortened V by 10 bases and J by 5 bases, and 15 bases separated the two germline ends. CDR1 is MNHEY and CDR2 is SMNVEV in the germline V gene (reference sequence). CDR3 nucleotides: TGTGCCACCCGAAGACTAGGGGAAAACATTCAGTACTTC. Residues: CATRRLGENIQYF.